This passage covers 28 T cell receptor beta chains from one sample sequenced in a study of T cells in Graves' hyperthyroidism and ophthalmopathy. RNA transcripts yielded amplified TCR beta CDR3 regions. HTBI primers were employed in a first-round RT-PCR of the TCR CDR3. TCRdb re-called the multiplex PCR reads with MiXCR, one entry per CDR3 protein. The sample contains 660,000 or so distinct CDR3 sequences, less than 25% of which appear only once. The material sequenced was blood. These receptors originate from a man younger than 45 with Graves' ophthalmopathy.

This clonotype was counted a few times. The gene calls are TRBV2 and TRBJ2-5, with 7 bases matching TRBD2. CDR1 and CDR2 from the germline V gene are SNHLY and FYNNEI. The CDR3 covers 14 residues. V lost 3 bases to trimming and J lost 14 bases; unmatched junction nucleotides: 15. The DNA of the CDR3 is TGTGCCAGCAGTGACCCCAGCGGGGTAGGCCGGCTCTACTTC. It is translated as CASSDPSGVGRLYF.

This clonotype was seen ten or more times. The genes are TRBV7-8 and TRBJ2-7; 7 bases are shared with TRBD2. Germline V CDR1 and CDR2: SGHVS, FQNEAQ. The J segment lost 2 bases and the V segment lost 4 bases, leaving 14 bases of the junction unmatched. The CDR3 runs 17 residues. The CDR3 loop is CASSSPRVSGETYEQYF. For the CDR3, the DNA is TGTGCCAGCAGCTCCCCCAGGGTGAGCGGGGAGACCTACGAGCAGTACTTC.

This clonotype was seen a single time. The chain employs TRBV27 and TRBJ2-1, with 7 bases identical to TRBD1. V lost 2 bases to trimming and J lost 9 bases; unmatched junction nucleotides: 13. Germline V gene lookup returns CDR1 MNHEY and CDR2 SMNVEV (reference sequence). The CDR3 is 16 amino acids. The CDR3 protein is CASSLPGQLVFGEQFF. Here the CDR3 DNA reads TGTGCCAGCAGTTTACCGGGACAGCTAGTTTTCGGTGAGCAGTTCTTC.

This clonotype has a handful of counts. The chain links TRBV20-1 to TRBJ1-2; D not resolved. Trimming shortened V by 7 bases and J by 6 bases, and 18 bases separated the two germline ends. Germline V gene lookup returns CDR1 DFQATT and CDR2 SNEGSKA (reference sequence). The CDR3 has 13 residues. CDR3 region: CSGTATNYDGYTF. The CDR3 DNA reads as TGCAGTGGTACAGCAACTAACTATGATGGCTACACCTTC.

In this sample, this clonotype turned up many times. DNA of the CDR3: TGTGCCATCAGTGAACCGGGACAGGGCTTCTACGAGCAGTACTTC. It specifies CAISEPGQGFYEQYF. The chain uses TRBV10-3 and TRBJ2-7; the match to TRBD1 covers 9 bases. CDR1 and CDR2 (germline): ENHRY, SYGVKD. Trimming cost V 3 bases and J 3 bases; bases outside gene matches: 6. CDR3 length: 15 amino acids.

In its sample, this clonotype was seen once. The chain combines TRBV2 with TRBJ1-4; unclear D gene. The CDR3 runs 13 residues. Germline V gene sequence: CDR1 SNHLY, CDR2 FYNNEI. Trimming removed 5 bases at V and 7 bases at J, with 11 bases between. The CDR3 reads CASSRYWGEKLFF. Here the CDR3 DNA reads TGTGCCAGCAGTCGATACTGGGGTGAAAAACTGTTTTTT. Looking up the rest from reference TRBV2 and TRBJ1-4 gives the full variable domain: EPEVTQTPSHQVTQMGQEVILRCVPISNHLYFYWYRQILGQKVEFLVSFYNNEISEKSEIFDDQFSVERPDGSNFTLKIRSTKLEDSAMYFCASSRYWGEKLFFGSGTQLSVL.

Only a few counts were recorded for this clonotype. The chain has TRBV7-2 and TRBJ2-7, with D unclear. This CDR3 is built from 15 residues. With 6 bases removed from V and 0 bases from J, the gap between germline ends came to 15 bases. CDR1 is SGHTA and CDR2 is FQGNSA in the germline V gene. The CDR3 loop reads CASRWSGTTSYEQYF. CDR3 nucleotides: TGTGCCAGCAGATGGTCAGGTACAACCTCCTACGAGCAGTACTTC.

The rearrangement uses TRBV28 and TRBJ2-3, with 8 nucleotides matching TRBD2. V gave up 3 bases and J gave up 0 bases; unmatched junction bases: 11. The germline gives CDR1 MDHEN, CDR2 SYDVKM. The length of the CDR3 is 18 residues. The CDR3 protein is CASSFRVGPGGSTDTQYF. The CDR3 nucleotides are TGTGCCAGCAGTTTTCGGGTGGGACCGGGAGGGAGCACAGATACGCAGTATTTT.

This clonotype was seen only a few times. The rearrangement links TRBV27 to TRBJ2-7, with TRBD1 identical over 9 bases. V was pared by 7 bases and J by 3 bases, with 10 bases of the junction left unmatched. The CDR3 covers 15 residues. Germline V gene data show CDR1 as MNHEY and CDR2 as SMNVEV (reference sequence). The CDR3 bases are TGTGCCAGCACGCACTCCGGGACAGGGAGCTACGAGCAGTACTTC. It specifies CASTHSGTGSYEQYF.

The chain couples TRBV28 to TRBJ2-7; 9 bases line up with TRBD2. CDR1 MDHEN and CDR2 SYDVKM come from the germline V gene. V lost 6 bases to trimming and J lost 1 base; unmatched junction nucleotides: 7. CDR3 length equals 15 residues. Here the CDR3 DNA reads TGTGCCAGCAGACAGGGACTAGCTCGTTCCTACGAGCAGTACTTC. It codes for CASRQGLARSYEQYF.

The chain carries TRBV6-2 or TRBV6-3 and TRBJ1-5; D is uncertain. Trimming cost V 8 bases and J 4 bases, with 18 bases left between them. This CDR3 spans 15 amino acids. Germline CDR1 is MNHEY and CDR2 is SVGEGT. This CDR3 reads CASSREGQGNQPQHF. The DNA of the CDR3 is TGTGCCAGCTCGCGCGAAGGGCAAGGGAATCAGCCCCAGCATTTT.

The chain combines TRBV2 with TRBJ2-7, with D uncertain. Germline V lookup: CDR1 SNHLY, CDR2 FYNNEI. Trimming stripped 7 bases from V and 4 bases from J, with 11 bases between. CDR3 length: 12 residues. The CDR3, as DNA: TGTGCCAGCATAGGCAGGAGATACGAGCAGTACTTC. Protein product: CASIGRRYEQYF.

This clonotype occurred many times. J is TRBJ2-7 and V is TRBV29-1; no definite D call. The V gene's germline CDR1 is SQVTM and CDR2 ANQGSEA. The V end was cut by 0 bases, the J end by 4 bases, with 4 bases between. There are 11 residues in the CDR3. The CDR3 is CSVEEGYEQYF. The CDR3 bases are TGCAGCGTTGAAGAAGGGTACGAGCAGTACTTC.

This clonotype was seen a few times. This chain connects TRBV29-1 to TRBJ1-1; no firm D call. The CDR3 has 13 amino acids. Trimming removed 6 bases from V and 5 bases from J, with 16 bases in between. The germline CDR1 and CDR2 sequences are SQVTM and ANQGSEA. The CDR3, as DNA: TGCAGCGTCGCCTCAAAGGGCTGGACTGAAGCTTTCTTT. Its translation: CSVASKGWTEAFF.

This clonotype was seen ten or more times. The genes are TRBV20-1 and TRBJ2-7, with 9 bases matching TRBD1. The CDR3 spans 14 residues. Trimming took 3 bases from V and 5 from J; bases not matched to a gene: 8. Germline values: CDR1 DFQATT, CDR2 SNEGSKA (reference sequence). The CDR3 protein is CSARLTGGRNEQYF. The CDR3 DNA is TGCAGTGCTAGGTTGACAGGGGGTAGGAACGAGCAGTACTTC.

This clonotype was picked up a small number of times. The chain uses TRBV30 and TRBJ1-5; 8 bases fit TRBD1. The CDR3 consists of 14 residues. The ends lost 2 bases at V and 4 bases at J; junction bases unmatched: 4. Germline CDR1 reads GTSNPN; CDR2 reads SVGIG (reference sequence). The CDR3 nucleotides are TGTGCCTGGAGTTCGGACAGGGTAAATCAGCCCCAGCATTTT. Translated, it gives CAWSSDRVNQPQHF. The variable domain in full, with the rest retrieved from reference TRBV30 and TRBJ1-5, is SQTIHQWPATLVQPVGSPLSLECTVEGTSNPNLYWYRQAAGRGLQLLFYSVGIGQISSEVPQNLSASRPQDRQFILSSKKLLLSDSGFYLCAWSSDRVNQPQHFGDGTRLSIL.

The rearrangement uses TRBV6-1 and TRBJ2-5, with D maybe TRBD1 (5 bases). The germline V gene has CDR1 MNHNS and CDR2 SASEGT. V lost 7 bases, J lost 5 bases, and 14 bases lay in between. The CDR3 totals 13 residues. The CDR3: CASTNTRVETQYF. The CDR3 coding sequence is TGTGCCAGCACCAATACCAGGGTCGAGACCCAGTACTTC.

The chain links TRBV3-1 to TRBJ2-7, with a possible D match to TRBD2 (5 bases). V was shortened by 1 base and J by 9 bases, with 10 bases between the two germline ends. The CDR3 length is 12 residues. Germline-derived CDR1 and CDR2 are LGHDT and YNNKEL (reference sequence). The CDR3 loop reads CASSQAGFSQYF. CDR3 DNA sequence: TGTGCCAGCAGCCAAGCGGGGTTCTCGCAGTACTTC.

This clonotype was counted only a few times. The gene calls are TRBV12-5 and TRBJ2-2; TRBD1 matches at 12 bases. The CDR3 spans 16 residues. The germline gives CDR1 LGHNT, CDR2 FRNRAP. The junction had 5 bases not matched to a gene; V was cut back by 5 bases and J by 4 bases. The DNA of the CDR3 is TGTGCTAGTGGTCCCGGGACAGGGGGCATCACCGGGGAGCTGTTTTTT. Protein sequence: CASGPGTGGITGELFF. The full variable domain, completed using reference TRBV12-5 and TRBJ2-2, is DARVTQTPRHKVTEMGQEVTMRCQPILGHNTVFWYRQTMMQGLELLAYFRNRAPLDDSGMPKDRFSAEMPDATLATLKIQPSEPRDSAVYFCASGPGTGGITGELFFGEGSRLTVL.

The chain employs TRBV7-9 and TRBJ2-1; D is perhaps TRBD2 (5 bases). Germline V gene lookup returns CDR1 SEHNR and CDR2 FQNEAQ (reference sequence). V was trimmed by 1 base and J by 8 bases, leaving 15 bases between them. This CDR3 is 15 amino acids long. The CDR3 region has the DNA TGTGCCAGCAGCTTAGGGGAGATGGAGGTTTATGAGCAGTTCTTC. Protein sequence: CASSLGEMEVYEQFF.

This clonotype was recorded a few times. This sequence joins TRBV6-4 and TRBJ2-2; possibly TRBD1 or TRBD2 for D (6 bases each). Per the germline V gene, CDR1 is MRHNA and CDR2 is SNTAGT. V gave up 8 bases and J gave up 3 bases, with 13 bases separating them. The CDR3 extends over 14 amino acids. The CDR3 loop reads CASGLRGDTGELFF. The DNA for the CDR3 is TGTGCCAGCGGACTGAGGGGGGACACCGGGGAGCTGTTTTTT.

This clonotype was detected ten times or more. The V call is TRBV3-1, the J call TRBJ2-7; D is ambiguous. Germline V lookup: CDR1 LGHDT, CDR2 YNNKEL (reference sequence). Trimming took 0 bases from V and 3 from J, leaving 9 bases between them. The CDR3 sequence is 14 residues long. The CDR3 protein is CASSQDLLIYEQYF. The CDR3 region has the DNA TGTGCCAGCAGCCAAGATCTGCTGATCTACGAGCAGTACTTC.

In its sample, this clonotype was seen a few times. This sequence joins TRBV6-1 and TRBJ1-1; D ambiguous. Per the germline V gene, CDR1 is MNHNS and CDR2 is SASEGT. The germline V and J ends were trimmed by 6 bases and 4 bases, with 15 bases remaining between them. This CDR3 has 14 amino acids. The CDR3 loop is CASRPRMIGTEAFF. The CDR3 bases are TGTGCCAGCAGGCCCAGGATGATCGGCACTGAAGCTTTCTTT.

This clonotype was counted only a few times. The rearrangement links TRBV6-2 or TRBV6-3 to TRBJ2-3; TRBD2 matches 9 bases. Unmatched junction bases numbered 9, after V lost 5 bases and J lost 0 bases. Germline loops: CDR1 MNHEY, CDR2 SVGEGT. There are 17 residues in the CDR3. CDR3 region: CASSPIRSGRSTDTQYF. The CDR3 DNA sequence: TGTGCCAGCAGTCCCATTCGTAGCGGGAGAAGCACAGATACGCAGTATTTT.

The J gene is TRBJ2-1, the V gene TRBV19, with a possible D match to TRBD2 (6 bases). The CDR3 extends over 14 amino acids. Trimming stripped 3 bases from V and 6 bases from J, with 12 bases between. Germline values: CDR1 LNHDA, CDR2 SQIVND (reference sequence). This CDR3 is CASSMPGTPNEQFF. The CDR3 nucleotides are TGTGCCAGTAGTATGCCCGGGACTCCCAATGAGCAGTTCTTC. The full variable domain, its missing parts supplied by reference TRBV19 and TRBJ2-1, is DGGITQSPKYLFRKEGQNVTLSCEQNLNHDAMYWYRQDPGQGLRLIYYSQIVNDFQKGDIAEGYSVSREKKESFPLTVTSAQKNPTAFYLCASSMPGTPNEQFFGPGTRLTVL.

In its sample, this clonotype was seen many times. The V gene is TRBV5-1, the J gene TRBJ2-3; D tentatively reads TRBD1 or TRBD2 (5 bases each). The germline gives CDR1 SGHRS, CDR2 YFSETQ. V gave up 3 bases and J gave up 6 bases, with 5 bases separating them. CDR3 size: 11 residues. CDR3 protein: CASSWGDTQYF. CDR3 DNA sequence: TGCGCCAGCAGCTGGGGGGATACGCAGTATTTT.

The chain recombines TRBV20-1 with TRBJ2-7, with a possible D match to TRBD2 (6 bases). V was pared by 3 bases and J by 2 bases, with 20 bases between. In germline, CDR1 is DFQATT, CDR2 SNEGSKA (reference sequence). This CDR3 contains 16 residues. The CDR3 DNA follows: TGCAGTGCTAGGGACCTAGCGTCCCATAATACCTACGAGCAGTACTTC. Its translation is CSARDLASHNTYEQYF.

Only a few counts were recorded for this clonotype. The chain carries TRBV5-1 and TRBJ1-1; 8 nucleotides line up with TRBD1. The germline gives CDR1 SGHRS, CDR2 YFSETQ. The V gene end was trimmed by 1 base and the J gene end by 3 bases; junction bases not matched to a gene: 2. The length of the CDR3 is 14 residues. Written as DNA, the CDR3 is TGCGCCAGCAGCTTGATGACAGGGGACACTGAAGCTTTCTTT. This translates into CASSLMTGDTEAFF.